One T cell receptor (beta chain) is described in this entry. The CDR3 consists of 13 residues. In germline, CDR1 is SGHDN, CDR2 FVKESK. Trimming took 0 bases from V and 3 from J, leaving 6 bases between them. Repertoires were generated with immunoSEQ multiplex PCR, while TCRdb's copy carries only in-frame clones and drops some. In the table there are 40,000 to 50,000 clones, about 90% of which are singletons. This sample stems from a study of Tregs in tolerant kidney transplant recipients. Specimen: Tregs from blood. This clonotype was obtained from a human donor in good health. The chain combines TRBV14 with TRBJ2-7; D is undetermined. CDR3 bases: TGTGCCAGCAGCCAAGATCTTATCTACGAGCAGTACTTC. Encoded protein: CASSQDLIYEQYF.